The present T cell receptor beta chain was sequenced within a study of cytomegalovirus exposure and HLA in healthy donors. Study observations and caveats: Later work found most CMV-associated TCR beta chains apparently HLA-restricted. Later on, an analysis found that several of the most significant clusters appeared to be linked to common viral pathogens, which included parvovirus B19.

Researchers ran the PCR with 60 Vbeta and 13 Jbeta primers. Original analysis: Later reanalysis found around 74 million unique TCR beta chains, roughly 10 million of them shared. TCRdb's copy holds only in-frame clones and misses some; the assay was immunoSEQ multiplex PCR. V, J and clone size reflect that table, while D and trimming were determined from the DNA. The data hold 200,000 or so clones, with approximately 82% observed a single time. Concerning this clone itself: Its antigen remains unknown.

Germline V gene data show CDR1 as LNHDA and CDR2 as SQIVND (reference sequence). This CDR3 is built from 15 residues. The V and J ends lost 0 bases and 5 bases, in that order; junction bases with no gene match: 2. Sequenced material: PBMCs. The rearrangement links TRBV19 to TRBJ1-5, with 9 bases that match TRBD1. The receptor was isolated from a man younger than 35 in good health and CMV-seronegative. In DNA form, the CDR3 reads TGTGCCAGTAGTATAGAAACAGGGGGCTATCAGCCCCAGCATTTT. As protein: CASSIETGGYQPQHF.